This TCR beta chain was observed in a study of T cell repertoires in cytomegalovirus infection (dated by TCRdb to between 2018 and 2021). Regarding the research as a whole: Peptide stimulations targeted recently identified HLA-C-restricted CMV epitopes, whose presentation resists viral immunomodulation, together with well-studied HLA-B-restricted epitopes. The HLA type of each donor mattered for the analysis, because public TCR beta signatures pointed to carriage of CMV infection along with the matching HLA type. The paper as a whole reports these results and caveats: In both this cohort and an independent cohort of approximately 350 donors, the cumulative frequency of public TCR beta family members distinguished carriers of CMV infection plus the relevant HLA type. The ex vivo response was dominated by HLA-C-restricted CMV-specific TCR beta clonotypes, which also provided the single most frequent clonotype in two of eight donors.

The treatment or condition label corresponds to: in vitro stimulation with specific CMV peptide epitopes to enrich CMV-specific T cells. For this clonotype: No cognate antigen has been identified for it. Base qualities are not provided; no much larger clone lies one nucleotide away.

Instrument on record: Illumina HiSeq 1500. The public reads were reanalyzed by TCRdb: fastp trimming at Q25, MiXCR alignment, in-frame beta chains only. Each entry is one CDR3 protein sequence, shown with its most common DNA and genes. The sample contains approximately 590,000 distinct CDR3 sequences, approximately 40% of them found a single time. 48% of the sample belongs to the ten largest clones. Trimmed from V: 7 bases; trimmed from J: 6 bases; junction bases lacking a gene match: 15. The CDR3 runs 16 residues from the cysteine to the phenylalanine. CDR3 DNA only is kept here, 48 bases in frame from base 1.

The sequence was collected from a human donor in good health (CMV status not recorded). Some clones in this sample may be carry-over from other donors' samples. In this chain, TRBV12-3 or TRBV12-4 is recombined with TRBJ2-3, and TRBD2 aligns with 8 junction nucleotides. The material sequenced was cultured PBMCs, taken from culture after CMV antigen stimulation. The DNA reads TGTGCCAGCAACCAGGACGGGCGGGGGGCAGGTGATACGCAGTATTTT. Its coded protein is CASNQDGRGAGDTQYF.